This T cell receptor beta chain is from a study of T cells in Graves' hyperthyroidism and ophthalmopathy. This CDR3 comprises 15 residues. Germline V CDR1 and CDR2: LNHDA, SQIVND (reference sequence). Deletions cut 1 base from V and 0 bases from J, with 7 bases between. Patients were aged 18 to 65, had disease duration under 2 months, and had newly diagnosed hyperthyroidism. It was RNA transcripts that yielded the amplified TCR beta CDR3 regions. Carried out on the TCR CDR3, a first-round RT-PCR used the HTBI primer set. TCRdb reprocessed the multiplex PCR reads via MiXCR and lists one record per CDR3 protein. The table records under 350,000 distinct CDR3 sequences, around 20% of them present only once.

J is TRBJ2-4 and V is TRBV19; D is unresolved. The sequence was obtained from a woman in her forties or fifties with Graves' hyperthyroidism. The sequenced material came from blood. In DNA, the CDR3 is TGTGCCAGTAGTATAGTTGGCGTAGCCAAAAACATTCAGTACTTC. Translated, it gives CASSIVGVAKNIQYF. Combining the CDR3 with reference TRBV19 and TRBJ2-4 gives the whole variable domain DGGITQSPKYLFRKEGQNVTLSCEQNLNHDAMYWYRQDPGQGLRLIYYSQIVNDFQKGDIAEGYSVSREKKESFPLTVTSAQKNPTAFYLCASSIVGVAKNIQYFGAGTRLSVL.